This T cell receptor (beta chain) was captured by sequencing in a study of spatial heterogeneity in lung cancer. Study-wide context: On average, each unique TCR and UMI combination appeared more than ten times in raw reads.

In TCRdb, the 5' RACE reads were re-called with MiXCR into one record per CDR3 protein. The table records about 39,000 distinct CDR3 sequences, approximately 6.3% of them present only once. CDR1 and CDR2 (germline): MNHEY, SVGEGT. With V trimmed by 4 bases and J by 9 bases, 16 bases remained unmatched. This CDR3 region has 16 residues. This clonotype was counted ten times or more. Its specificity is not known. Findings and limits, study-wide: Tumor TCRs that were ubiquitous and expanded showed up in blood more at resection than follow-up.

Time point described: sample taken at primary tumor resection. The study sequenced unsorted whole RNA from tumor, nontumor lung or frozen PBMC. The donor population consisted of approximately 70 patients with untreated, early-stage non-small cell lung cancer. The chain carries TRBV6-2 or TRBV6-3 and TRBJ2-3; TRBD2 aligns across 7 bases. This material consisted of PBMCs, taken at surgery. The clonotype comes from a male donor with early-stage non-small cell lung cancer. The CDR3 DNA sequence: TGTGCCAGCAGTTTGAGGAGCGGGGCTGAAAAGGCAACGCAGTATTTT. Amino acids: CASSLRSGAEKATQYF.